The rows below give T cell receptor beta chains drawn from one sample of a study of blood T cells in healthy people across ages. One entry per CDR3 protein, called by TCRdb with MiXCR from the 5' RACE reads. The sample consists of hundreds of thousands of distinct CDR3 sequences, about 44% of them appearing once. The sample comprised blood. The receptors stem from a man aged 30 to 45 in good health. CDR3s leave out the opening cysteine and the closing phenylalanine or tryptophan. Fields, in order: J gene, V gene, CDR3 protein.

J: TRBJ2-5
V: TRBV28
CDR3: ASRMAETQY

J: TRBJ1-5
V: TRBV2
CDR3: ASSESGGWGVRGNQPQH

J: TRBJ2-7
V: TRBV5-1
CDR3: ASTPGGQSYEQY

J: TRBJ2-2
V: TRBV28
CDR3: ASSPLRTGELF

J: TRBJ2-5
V: TRBV7-2
CDR3: ASSLGSVRETQY

J: TRBJ2-3
V: TRBV11-3
CDR3: ASSLPWGVVSDTQY

J: TRBJ2-3
V: TRBV29-1
CDR3: SVAATASTDTQY

J: TRBJ1-2
V: TRBV10-3
CDR3: VAGQSSNYGYT

J: TRBJ2-7
V: TRBV7-9
CDR3: ASSFSHSYEQY

J: TRBJ2-7
V: TRBV29-1
CDR3: SVGAGFHYEQY

J: TRBJ1-2
V: TRBV4-2
CDR3: ASSQDHGGVSYGYT

J: TRBJ1-1
V: TRBV6-2/TRBV6-3
CDR3: ASSRTGLLNTEAF

J: TRBJ1-4
V: TRBV12-3/TRBV12-4
CDR3: ASRSRELF

J: TRBJ2-7
V: TRBV6-5
CDR3: ASSPDRVVSYEQY

J: TRBJ1-4
V: TRBV20-1
CDR3: SAPEIQGQKKLF

J: TRBJ2-7
V: TRBV10-3
CDR3: AISGVASSSYEQY

J: TRBJ2-7
V: TRBV27
CDR3: ASSLGQGLFEQY

J: TRBJ1-2
V: TRBV5-5
CDR3: ASLSPEGIADGYT

J: -
V: TRBV7-2
CDR3: ASSYRASGRESEQY

J: TRBJ2-7
V: TRBV5-4
CDR3: ASSLWAGFDEQY

J: TRBJ2-3
V: TRBV5-1
CDR3: AGSLDGGSLAGDTQY

J: TRBJ2-3
V: TRBV11-2
CDR3: ASSSGTGASTDTQY

J: TRBJ2-7
V: TRBV4-1
CDR3: ASSQEGLAREQY

J: TRBJ1-3
V: TRBV10-3
CDR3: AISFTGTGNTIY

J: TRBJ1-2
V: TRBV29-1
CDR3: SVWAESNYGYT

J: TRBJ1-2
V: TRBV29-1
CDR3: SVEPQEYGYT

J: TRBJ2-7
V: TRBV21-1
CDR3: ASSQTGVNEQY

J: TRBJ1-2
V: TRBV27
CDR3: ASSFRESNGYT

J: TRBJ2-7
V: TRBV3-1
CDR3: ASSQSLEQY

J: TRBJ2-7
V: TRBV20-1
CDR3: SARQELSYEQY

J: TRBJ1-6
V: TRBV6-5
CDR3: ASSYGGGPLH

J: TRBJ1-1
V: TRBV6-6
CDR3: ASSYSNMNTEAF

J: TRBJ2-3
V: TRBV28
CDR3: ASSLQGNGGDTQY

J: TRBJ1-2
V: TRBV20-1
CDR3: SARGRQGHYDYT

J: TRBJ2-1
V: TRBV14
CDR3: ASSQEYGIAYNEQF

J: TRBJ2-1
V: TRBV5-1
CDR3: ASSGEPGAYNEQF

J: TRBJ2-7
V: TRBV7-2
CDR3: ASTPDRESYEQY

J: TRBJ2-7
V: TRBV29-1
CDR3: SVGLSSYEQY

J: TRBJ1-3
V: TRBV15
CDR3: ATSRVISGNTIY

J: TRBJ2-7
V: TRBV3-1
CDR3: ASSHSGGRLTYEQY

J: TRBJ2-2
V: TRBV27
CDR3: ASSLERGGRTGELF

J: TRBJ1-6
V: TRBV20-1
CDR3: SASFSGTGNSPLH

J: TRBJ1-1
V: TRBV11-3
CDR3: ASSLGWNTEAF

J: TRBJ2-2
V: TRBV7-8
CDR3: ASSASGTGVQLF

J: TRBJ2-7
V: TRBV12-3/TRBV12-4
CDR3: ASSFGGRSYEQY

J: TRBJ2-5
V: TRBV5-1
CDR3: ASSPWLGETQY

J: TRBJ2-5
V: TRBV10-3
CDR3: AISPGTGYQETQY

J: TRBJ2-3
V: TRBV20-1
CDR3: SARERLYTDTQY

J: TRBJ2-1
V: TRBV9
CDR3: ASSVQTKQITYNEQF

J: TRBJ1-1
V: TRBV11-2
CDR3: ASSTTNTEAF

J: TRBJ2-5
V: TRBV29-1
CDR3: SVASGTATETQY

J: TRBJ1-5
V: TRBV6-5
CDR3: ASSYTTGVNQPQH

J: TRBJ1-2
V: TRBV7-2
CDR3: ASTIDRQKMYGYT

J: TRBJ1-5
V: TRBV7-9
CDR3: ATSQGKSTQPQH

J: TRBJ1-5
V: TRBV18
CDR3: ASSPGVSNQPQH

J: TRBJ2-7
V: TRBV12-5
CDR3: ASGLFPRGVY

J: TRBJ1-2
V: TRBV12-3/TRBV12-4
CDR3: ASGRHGSANYGYT

J: TRBJ2-1
V: TRBV9
CDR3: ASSVGTVHNEQF